The 8 T cell receptor beta chains below all came from one sample that was sequenced in a study of blood T cell repertoires in COVID-19. Produced via immunoSEQ multiplex PCR; TCRdb's table is partial and in-frame only. The sample has a few hundred thousand clones; roughly 90% are singletons. Sequenced material: peripheral blood. The source is a woman under 40 with COVID-19, enrolled during active disease.

The chain employs TRBV4-1 and TRBJ1-1; the D gene is possibly TRBD1 (5 bases). The CDR3 is 15 residues long. Germline CDR1 reads MGHRA; CDR2 reads YSYEKL. Trimming pared 1 base from V and 3 bases from J, leaving 12 bases between. In DNA, the CDR3 is TGCGCCAGCAGCCAAGTATCAGGGATCGACACTGAAGCTTTCTTT. Its translation: CASSQVSGIDTEAFF.

V is TRBV7-8 and J is TRBJ1-2; D is unclear. Germline values: CDR1 SGHVS, CDR2 FQNEAQ. The CDR3 loop spans 15 amino acids. Deletions cut 5 bases from V and 2 bases from J, with 15 bases between. In DNA, the CDR3 is TGTGCCAGCAGCGCCGCGGATCTTCCCAACTATGGCTACACCTTC. Encoded protein: CASSAADLPNYGYTF. Looking up the rest from reference TRBV7-8 and TRBJ1-2 gives the full variable domain: GAGVSQSPRYKVAKRGQDVALRCDPISGHVSLFWYQQALGQGPEFLTYFQNEAQLDKSGLPSDRFFAERPEGSVSTLKIQRTQQEDSAVYLCASSAADLPNYGYTFGSGTRLTVV.

J is TRBJ2-2 and V is TRBV24-1; possibly TRBD1 for D (6 bases). V shed 8 bases and J shed 0 bases, with 12 bases lying between them. Germline values: CDR1 KGHDR, CDR2 SFDVKD. This CDR3 is built from 15 residues. CDR3 nucleotides: TGTGCCACCAAGAAACAGGGACCGAACACCGGGGAGCTGTTTTTT. As protein: CATKKQGPNTGELFF.

The V call is TRBV27, the J call TRBJ2-7, with 8 nucleotides matching TRBD2. J was trimmed by 3 bases and V by 3 bases; bases with no gene match: 4. The CDR3 sequence is 14 residues long. From germline, CDR1 is MNHEY and CDR2 SMNVEV (reference sequence). The CDR3 loop reads CASSFGGAGYEQYV. Written as DNA, the CDR3 is TGTGCCAGCAGTTTCGGGGGGGCGGGCTACGAGCAGTACGTC.

This clone showed up just once. The chain links TRBV7-2 to TRBJ1-2; D not resolved. CDR1 is SGHTA and CDR2 is FQGNSA in the germline V gene. Trimming left V 1 base short and J 3 bases short, with 15 bases between. CDR3 size: 16 residues. Here the CDR3 DNA reads TGTGCCAGCAGCTTAGATTGGTCCGACTCTTACTATGGCTACACCTTC. Its protein is CASSLDWSDSYYGYTF.

This clone appeared a few times. This chain links TRBV4-1 with TRBJ1-1, with unresolved D. The CDR3 runs 14 residues. Trimming removed 3 bases at V and 7 bases at J, with 15 bases between. Germline lookup yields CDR1 MGHRA and CDR2 YSYEKL. The CDR3 DNA sequence: TGCGCCAGCAGCCAGGAGGTCAGGATCTATGAAGCTTTCTTT. Translation gives CASSQEVRIYEAFF.

The chain has TRBV6-5 and TRBJ1-5; 8 nucleotides align to TRBD1. In germline, CDR1 is MNHEY, CDR2 SVGAGI. After removal of 6 bases from V and 5 bases from J, the junction contained 3 bases not matched to a gene. This CDR3 spans 13 amino acids. CDR3 sequence (DNA): TGTGCCAGCAGCGGACAGGGAGATCAGCCCCAGCATTTT. Translated, it gives CASSGQGDQPQHF.

V usage is TRBV7-9 and J usage is TRBJ2-5; weak D call: TRBD2 (5 bases). CDR3 size: 14 residues. Between the trimmed V and J ends, which lost 0 bases and 9 bases, there was a span of 14 bases. Germline CDR1 SEHNR, CDR2 FQNEAQ (reference sequence). CDR3 sequence: CASSLASAKEAQYF. CDR3 bases: TGTGCCAGCAGCTTAGCGAGTGCTAAGGAGGCCCAGTACTTC.